Reported below is one TCR beta chain. The target antigen is unknown. In each case, RNA was isolated and then reverse transcribed into cDNA as the sequencing template. Measured with immunoSEQ multiplex PCR; TCRdb has only the in-frame clones, and not every one. The sample lists 87,000 or so clones, more than 65% seen once, with approximately 15% in the top ten. V gave up 5 bases and J gave up 5 bases; unmatched junction bases: 6. CDR3 length: 16 amino acids. Germline CDR1 MGHDK, CDR2 SYGVNS. The data belong to a study of CD8+ T cells in alopecia areata. Study results and caveats: Many of the expanded lesional clones endured in scalp and blood while on tofacitinib. Scalp sequencing captures resident alphabeta T cells of normal skin too.

This sample's treatment: oral pan-JAK inhibitor, 5-10 mg twice daily. The receptor was isolated from a human donor with alopecia areata. The sequenced sample was CD8+ T cells sorted from blood, obtained at week 44, from a patient treated with tofacitinib. This chain links TRBV25-1 with TRBJ1-4; 12 nucleotides line up with TRBD1. Here the CDR3 DNA reads TGTGCCAGCAGTAGCCGGGACAGGGGGCTCAATGAAAAACTGTTTTTT. It translates to CASSSRDRGLNEKLFF.